Below are 21 T cell receptor beta chains sequenced from a single sample in a study of blood T cell repertoires in COVID-19. The table came from immunoSEQ multiplex PCR; TCRdb's copy has only in-frame clones and leaves some out. The table has thousands of clones, 70% to 90% seen once. Sequenced: peripheral blood. These receptors were taken from a human donor with active COVID-19. The donor label of this sample is uncertain.

The chain joins TRBV28 to TRBJ1-5, with TRBD1 identical over 7 bases. This CDR3 has 13 amino acids. Germline CDR1 reads MDHEN; CDR2 reads SYDVKM. V lost 2 bases, J lost 6 bases, and 1 base stayed unmatched. The CDR3 is CASSLDRAQPQHF. CDR3 DNA sequence: TGTGCCAGCAGTTTAGACAGGGCTCAGCCCCAGCATTTT.

The rearrangement uses TRBV11-3 and TRBJ2-5, with unresolved D. With 1 base removed from V and 6 bases from J, the gap between germline ends came to 6 bases. CDR1 SGHNT and CDR2 YENEEA come from the germline V gene. This CDR3 comprises 12 residues. The CDR3 loop is CASSLGGKTQYF. DNA for the CDR3: TGTGCCAGCAGCTTAGGCGGCAAGACCCAGTACTTC.

V usage is TRBV20-1 and J usage is TRBJ2-7, with TRBD1 identical over 8 bases. Germline V gene sequence: CDR1 DFQATT, CDR2 SNEGSKA (reference sequence). The CDR3 sequence is 12 residues long. The V gene end was trimmed by 3 bases and the J gene end by 6 bases; junction bases not matched to a gene: 4. CDR3 DNA sequence: TGCAGTGCTAGTCTTACAGGGGGCGAGCAGTACTTC. This gives the protein CSASLTGGEQYF.

The rearrangement uses TRBV9 and TRBJ1-6; D not resolved. The germline CDR1 and CDR2 sequences are SGDLS and YYNGEE. Trimming pared 3 bases from V and 4 bases from J, leaving 11 bases between. This CDR3 region has 15 residues. Here the CDR3 reads CASSAGGFYNSPLHF. The CDR3 coding sequence is TGTGCCAGCAGCGCCGGAGGATTTTATAATTCACCCCTCCACTTT.

The V call is TRBV5-8, the J call TRBJ2-1; D is possibly TRBD1 (5 bases). Germline loops: CDR1 SGHTS, CDR2 YDEGEE. The CDR3 runs to 14 residues. Trimming took 5 bases from V and 8 from J, leaving 17 bases between them. DNA for the CDR3: TGTGCCAGCAGACGCCTGGGCAGGGCGGATGAGCAGTTCTTC. This sequence encodes CASRRLGRADEQFF.

V is TRBV12-3 or TRBV12-4 and J is TRBJ1-1, with D possibly being TRBD1 (5 bases). With 1 base removed from V and 12 bases from J, the gap between germline ends came to 12 bases. CDR3 length: 12 amino acids. In nucleotides, the CDR3 is TGTGCCAGCAGTTTAGGCGGCAGGGTCACTTTCTTT. Protein product: CASSLGGRVTFF.

The chain links TRBV4-3 to TRBJ2-1; D remains ambiguous. The CDR3 length is 13 residues. With 0 bases removed from V and 9 bases from J, the gap between germline ends came to 9 bases. Per germline, CDR1 LGHNA and CDR2 YSLEER. The CDR3 here is CASSQDSASEQFF. CDR3 in DNA: TGCGCCAGCAGCCAAGACAGCGCTTCTGAGCAGTTCTTC.

This chain connects TRBV5-6 to TRBJ1-1; D gene ambiguous. The CDR3 runs to 15 residues. V lost 1 base, J lost 11 bases, and 21 bases lay in between. The germline gives CDR1 SGHDT, CDR2 YYEEEE. CDR3 loop: CASSLSTEGVVVAFF. CDR3 nucleotide sequence: TGTGCCAGCAGCTTGTCCACCGAAGGAGTCGTGGTGGCTTTCTTT.

The J gene is TRBJ1-3, the V gene TRBV9; the match to TRBD1 covers 8 bases. This CDR3 contains 15 residues. Trimming removed 3 bases from V and 4 bases from J; junction bases left unmatched: 6. Germline V gives CDR1 SGDLS, CDR2 YYNGEE. In nucleotides, the CDR3 is TGTGCCAGCAGCGCCCAGGGGGCGGCCGGAAACACCATATATTTT. Its translation: CASSAQGAAGNTIYF.

This clone was found a few times. The chain recombines TRBV10-3 with TRBJ2-7; 7 bases are shared with TRBD2. This CDR3 is built from 13 residues. The ends lost 3 bases at V and 4 bases at J; junction bases unmatched: 3. The germline V gene encodes CDR1 ENHRY and CDR2 SYGVKD. The CDR3 DNA is TGTGCCATCAGTGATGGGGGGGGGTACGAGCAGTACGTC. Protein sequence: CAISDGGGYEQYV.

V usage is TRBV3-1 (or the pseudogene TRBV3-2) and J usage is TRBJ2-3; D is perhaps TRBD2 (6 bases). CDR3 size: 17 residues. The ends were cut back, 4 bases at V and 4 bases at J, with 21 bases in the middle. CDR1 and CDR2 from the germline V gene are LGHDT and YNNKEL (reference sequence). The CDR3 DNA sequence: TGTGCCAGCAGCCGGGATCGATGGGGGGTTCGGCCAGATACGCAGTATTTT. Translating it yields CASSRDRWGVRPDTQYF.

In nucleotides, the CDR3 is TGCGCCAGCAGCGAGGACAGGGGGACTGGAAACACCATATATTTT. It encodes CASSEDRGTGNTIYF. The chain joins TRBV5-1 to TRBJ1-3; 10 nucleotides line up with TRBD1. This CDR3 region has 15 residues. The germline CDR1 and CDR2 sequences are SGHRS and YFSETQ. The J segment lost 2 bases and the V segment lost 4 bases, leaving 3 bases of the junction unmatched.

This clone was observed a handful of times. This chain links TRBV6-5 with TRBJ1-1; 10 nucleotides align to TRBD1. This CDR3 has 15 residues. The V gene end was trimmed by 6 bases and the J gene end by 3 bases; junction bases not matched to a gene: 7. Germline V gives CDR1 MNHEY, CDR2 SVGAGI. CDR3 sequence: CASRSRDRGDTEAFF. DNA for the CDR3: TGTGCCAGCAGAAGCCGGGACAGGGGTGACACTGAAGCTTTCTTT.

This clone was recorded once. The rearrangement uses TRBV6-1 and TRBJ2-4, with a possible D match to TRBD1 (6 bases). Per the germline V gene, CDR1 is MNHNS and CDR2 is SASEGT. V was clipped by 4 bases and J by 0 bases, with 13 bases between them. This CDR3 is 16 amino acids long. In nucleotides, the CDR3 is TGTGCCAGCAGTGCTACAGGGAGTTTAGCCAAAAACATTCAGTACTTC. This translates into CASSATGSLAKNIQYF.

The chain uses TRBV9 and TRBJ2-2; the D is unclear. Trimming pared 4 bases from V and 1 base from J, leaving 11 bases between. The V gene's germline CDR1 is SGDLS and CDR2 YYNGEE. The CDR3 is 15 amino acids. The DNA of the CDR3 is TGTGCCAGCAGCCCGAGACACTTGAACACCGGGGAGCTGTTTTTT. Translated: CASSPRHLNTGELFF.

This clone is judged hyperexpanded (1% or more). The chain carries TRBV2 and TRBJ2-6; D not resolved. V was cut by 11 bases and J by 2 bases, with 10 bases left in between. The CDR3 spans 13 residues. Germline CDR1 is SNHLY and CDR2 is FYNNEI. The DNA for the CDR3 is TGTGCCCGTTCGAGTCCTGGGGCCAACGTCCTGACTTTC. This encodes CARSSPGANVLTF.

The chain recombines TRBV6-5 with TRBJ2-7; tentative D call: TRBD2 (6 bases). Germline V gene lookup returns CDR1 MNHEY and CDR2 SVGAGI. Trimming shortened V by 4 bases and J by 0 bases, and 13 bases separated the two germline ends. There are 15 residues in the CDR3. CDR3 in DNA: TGTGCCAGCAGTTCCCCGACACTAGCCTCCTACGAGCAGTACTTC. Translated, it gives CASSSPTLASYEQYF.

This clone was seen only once. This chain joins TRBV9 and TRBJ2-7; 11 bases agree with TRBD1. The ends lost 0 bases at V and 6 bases at J; junction bases unmatched: 11. Germline lookup yields CDR1 SGDLS and CDR2 YYNGEE. This CDR3 is built from 17 residues. The CDR3 here is CASSVVGVVGTGGEQYV. CDR3 nucleotide sequence: TGTGCCAGCAGCGTAGTTGGAGTCGTAGGGACAGGGGGCGAGCAGTACGTC.

V and J are TRBV4-2 and TRBJ1-3, with D unclear. The V gene lost 0 bases and the J gene lost 2 bases, with 11 bases spanning the gap. CDR1 is LGHNA and CDR2 is YNFKEQ in the germline V gene. This CDR3 region has 16 residues. The CDR3 DNA follows: TGTGCCAGCAGCCAAGACAGTTCATACGCTGGAAACACCATATATTTT. This gives the protein CASSQDSSYAGNTIYF.

This clone appeared once. J is TRBJ2-1 and V is TRBV6-2 or TRBV6-3; possibly TRBD2 for D (6 bases). V dropped 5 bases and J dropped 8 bases, with 22 bases sitting between them. Germline lookup yields CDR1 MNHEY and CDR2 SVGEGT. The CDR3 is 16 amino acids. This chain's CDR3 is CASSPHDSGQYDEQFF. In DNA form, the CDR3 reads TGTGCCAGCAGTCCCCACGACAGCGGGCAATACGATGAGCAGTTCTTC.

The rearrangement links TRBV5-6 to TRBJ2-5, with D possibly being TRBD2 (7 bases). CDR1 SGHDT and CDR2 YYEEEE come from the germline V gene. Trimming took 4 bases from V and 9 from J, leaving 13 bases between them. The CDR3 consists of 12 residues. In DNA form, the CDR3 reads TGTGCCAGCAGCATAATAGGGGGGGCCCAGTACTTC. It yields the protein CASSIIGGAQYF. The whole variable domain, remainder taken from reference TRBV5-6 and TRBJ2-5, is DAGVTQSPTHLIKTRGQQVTLRCSPKSGHDTVSWYQQALGQGPQFIFQYYEEEERQRGNFPDRFSGHQFPNYSSELNVNALLLGDSALYLCASSIIGGAQYFGPGTRLLVL.